Below are 8 T cell receptor beta chains sequenced from a single sample in a study of beta chain features in type 1 diabetes. Every isolated RNA sample was fully reverse transcribed, so sequencing captured expressed TCRB transcripts. Some clones are missing from TCRdb's copy, which holds only in-frame ones; the method was immunoSEQ multiplex PCR. The sample gives 300,000 to 450,000 clones, 15% to 20% of which show up once; under 0.055% is in the top ten. Material for sequencing was naive CD4+ T cells from blood. These receptors all stem from a woman aged 18 to 35 in good health.

This clone was counted only a few times. The CDR3 DNA sequence: TGTGCCAGCAGAGCAAACAGCGGGCAGTTCTTC. Protein product: CASRANSGQFF. The rearrangement joins TRBV4-2 to TRBJ2-1, with D perhaps matching TRBD2 (5 bases). This CDR3 comprises 11 residues. The germline CDR1 and CDR2 sequences are LGHNA and YNFKEQ. V lost 6 bases, J lost 12 bases, and 12 bases lay in between.

This clone came up a few times. CDR3 DNA: TGTGCCAGCAGCTTGGGTGGGACTAGCGGTAACAATGAGCAGTTCTTC. Its translation: CASSLGGTSGNNEQFF. The chain has TRBV5-4 and TRBJ2-1; 11 nucleotides agree with TRBD2. The CDR3 sequence is 16 residues long. V was clipped by 0 bases and J by 5 bases; unmatched bases: 4. Germline CDR1 is SGHNT and CDR2 is YYREEE (reference sequence).

The chain joins TRBV30 to TRBJ1-1; D gene ambiguous. V lost 3 bases, J lost 1 base, and 9 bases lay in between. The CDR3 contains 13 residues. In germline, CDR1 is GTSNPN, CDR2 SVGIG (reference sequence). CDR3 sequence reads: CAWSLQQNTEAFF. The CDR3 region has the DNA TGTGCCTGGAGCTTACAGCAGAACACTGAAGCTTTCTTT.

This clone occurred a few times. The chain couples TRBV30 to TRBJ2-3; 7 nucleotides agree with TRBD1. Germline CDR1 is GTSNPN and CDR2 is SVGIG (reference sequence). CDR3 length: 15 residues. Unmatched junction bases numbered 9, after V lost 4 bases and J lost 2 bases. CDR3 in amino acids: CAWTYSGTATDTQYF. In DNA, the CDR3 is TGTGCCTGGACCTACTCCGGGACAGCCACAGATACGCAGTATTTT.

The V gene is TRBV27, the J gene TRBJ2-7; 13 nucleotides align to TRBD2. V was clipped by 3 bases and J by 2 bases; unmatched bases: 1. Per the germline V gene, CDR1 is MNHEY and CDR2 is SMNVEV (reference sequence). This CDR3 is 15 amino acids long. The CDR3 DNA sequence: TGTGCCAGCAGTTTCGGACTAGCGGGGGCCTACGAGCAGTACTTC. It encodes CASSFGLAGAYEQYF.

Only a few counts were recorded for this clone. V gene TRBV9 combines with J gene TRBJ2-3; no clear D gene. V was clipped by 4 bases and J by 4 bases, with 7 bases between them. Germline V gene lookup returns CDR1 SGDLS and CDR2 YYNGEE. This CDR3 has 12 amino acids. This CDR3 reads CASSPDSDTQYF. In nucleotides, the CDR3 is TGTGCCAGCAGCCCAGACTCAGATACGCAGTATTTT.

The gene calls are TRBV7-9 and TRBJ1-1, with D maybe TRBD1 (5 bases). The CDR3 length is 13 residues. CDR1 is SEHNR and CDR2 is FQNEAQ in the germline V gene (reference sequence). V shed 7 bases and J shed 4 bases, with 13 bases lying between them. CDR3 loop: CASTPGQGTEAFF. CDR3 nucleotides: TGTGCCAGCACCCCCGGGCAGGGCACTGAAGCTTTCTTT.

This clone has a handful of counts. This rearrangement joins TRBV25-1 to TRBJ1-5, with 9 bases aligning to TRBD1. CDR1 and CDR2 (germline): MGHDK, SYGVNS. The ends lost 6 bases at V and 5 bases at J; junction bases unmatched: 5. The CDR3 sequence is 14 residues long. This CDR3 is CASRGTGRDQPQHF. Here the CDR3 DNA reads TGTGCCAGCAGGGGGACAGGGCGGGATCAGCCCCAGCATTTT.